A selection of T cell receptor beta chains follows, all from one sample in a study of shared clonotypes between healthy human individuals. Libraries were prepared by immunoSEQ multiplex PCR; TCRdb keeps only in-frame clonotypes and omits some of them. The table lists millions of clones, roughly 94% of them singletons. The sequencing input was naive CD4+ T cells sorted from blood. These receptors were taken from a man between 18 and 35 years old in good health. Both conserved end residues are part of each CDR3. The D gene is left open where the match is weak. Expanded clones are given a class, and other clones once, few, many or no size at all.

clone_size: -
j_call: TRBJ2-6
d_call: -
v_call: TRBV5-1
cdr3_aa: CASSLEGTPGANVLTF
cdr3_nt: TGCGCCAGCAGCTTGGAGGGGACCCCTGGGGCCAACGTCCTGACTTTC

clone_size: -
j_call: TRBJ2-1
d_call: -
v_call: TRBV29-1
cdr3_aa: CSVEPTGHEQFF
cdr3_nt: TGCAGCGTTGAACCAACGGGACATGAGCAGTTCTTC

clone_size: -
j_call: TRBJ1-3
d_call: -
v_call: TRBV7-2
cdr3_aa: CASSLVGPDSGNTIYF
cdr3_nt: TGTGCCAGCAGCTTAGTGGGACCTGACTCTGGAAACACCATATATTTT

clone_size: -
j_call: TRBJ2-7
d_call: TRBD2
v_call: TRBV25-1
cdr3_aa: CASRPSGPYEQYF
cdr3_nt: TGTGCCAGCAGGCCTAGCGGTCCCTACGAGCAGTACTTC

clone_size: once
j_call: TRBJ2-5
d_call: -
v_call: TRBV6-6
cdr3_aa: CASRHRETQYF
cdr3_nt: TGTGCCAGCAGACACCGTGAGACCCAGTACTTC

clone_size: once
j_call: TRBJ2-2
d_call: -
v_call: TRBV7-3
cdr3_aa: CASSFTKHPPGELFF
cdr3_nt: TGTGCCAGCAGCTTTACAAAGCATCCTCCCGGGGAGCTGTTTTTT

clone_size: -
j_call: TRBJ2-1
d_call: TRBD1
v_call: TRBV2
cdr3_aa: CASSGDRGSYNEQFF
cdr3_nt: TGTGCCAGCAGTGGGGACAGGGGCTCCTACAATGAGCAGTTCTTC

clone_size: -
j_call: TRBJ2-7
d_call: -
v_call: TRBV5-5
cdr3_aa: CASSRDNSYEQYF
cdr3_nt: TGTGCCAGCAGCCGGGACAACTCCTACGAGCAGTACTTC

clone_size: -
j_call: TRBJ2-1
d_call: -
v_call: TRBV9
cdr3_aa: CASSSRSDSSYNEQFF
cdr3_nt: TGTGCCAGCAGCTCCAGGTCGGACAGCTCCTACAATGAGCAGTTCTTC

clone_size: -
j_call: TRBJ2-1
d_call: -
v_call: TRBV5-1
cdr3_aa: CASSLAGGQRVTYNEQFF
cdr3_nt: TGCGCCAGCAGCTTGGCCGGGGGACAACGTGTGACCTACAATGAGCAGTTCTTC

clone_size: -
j_call: TRBJ1-6
d_call: TRBD1
v_call: TRBV19
cdr3_aa: CASSTIQGANSPLHF
cdr3_nt: TGTGCCAGTAGTACTATACAGGGGGCGAATTCACCCCTCCACTTT

clone_size: -
j_call: TRBJ1-2
d_call: -
v_call: TRBV6-1
cdr3_aa: CASSETAGTGGYTF
cdr3_nt: TGTGCCAGCAGTGAAACGGCTGGGACGGGCGGCTACACCTTC

clone_size: -
j_call: TRBJ2-1
d_call: -
v_call: TRBV21-1
cdr3_aa: CASRSPLAGETYNEQFF
cdr3_nt: TGTGCCAGCAGATCCCCCCTAGCGGGAGAAACCTACAATGAGCAGTTCTTC

clone_size: -
j_call: TRBJ1-4
d_call: TRBD1
v_call: TRBV5-1
cdr3_aa: CASSLPGQGDEKLFF
cdr3_nt: TGCGCCAGCAGCTTACCGGGACAGGGGGATGAAAAACTGTTTTTT

clone_size: -
j_call: TRBJ2-7
d_call: -
v_call: TRBV15
cdr3_aa: CATSGDISYEQYF
cdr3_nt: TGTGCCACCAGCGGGGACATCTCCTACGAGCAGTACTTC

clone_size: -
j_call: TRBJ2-1
d_call: -
v_call: TRBV7-9
cdr3_aa: CASSSRGDEQFF
cdr3_nt: TGTGCCAGCAGCTCCAGGGGAGATGAGCAGTTCTTC

clone_size: -
j_call: TRBJ1-5
d_call: TRBD1
v_call: TRBV27
cdr3_aa: CASSPGTGGGIQPQHF
cdr3_nt: TGTGCCAGCAGTCCGGGGACAGGGGGCGGAATACAGCCCCAGCATTTT

clone_size: -
j_call: TRBJ1-6
d_call: -
v_call: TRBV14
cdr3_aa: CASSQEGRGAAYNSPLHF
cdr3_nt: TGTGCCAGCAGCCAAGAAGGGAGGGGGGCCGCCTATAATTCACCCCTCCACTTT

clone_size: -
j_call: TRBJ2-5
d_call: TRBD1
v_call: TRBV5-1
cdr3_aa: CASSAQDRGETQYF
cdr3_nt: TGCGCCAGCAGCGCGCAGGACAGGGGAGAGACCCAGTACTTC

clone_size: -
j_call: TRBJ1-2
d_call: -
v_call: TRBV28
cdr3_aa: CASSPTPSYGYTF
cdr3_nt: TGTGCCAGCAGTCCAACCCCTTCGTATGGCTACACCTTC

clone_size: -
j_call: TRBJ2-1
d_call: TRBD2
v_call: TRBV4-3
cdr3_aa: CASSQEWGGLAGWPSYNEQFF
cdr3_nt: TGCGCCAGCAGCCAAGAGTGGGGGGGACTAGCGGGATGGCCCTCCTACAATGAGCAGTTCTTC

clone_size: few
j_call: TRBJ2-3
d_call: -
v_call: TRBV27
cdr3_aa: CASSSGRRSTDTQYF
cdr3_nt: TGTGCCAGCAGTTCGGGACGCCGTAGCACAGATACGCAGTATTTT

clone_size: -
j_call: TRBJ2-1
d_call: TRBD1
v_call: TRBV5-1
cdr3_aa: CASSSGTGTHSSYNEQFF
cdr3_nt: TGCGCCAGCAGCTCGGGGACAGGGACCCACAGCTCCTACAATGAGCAGTTCTTC

clone_size: -
j_call: TRBJ1-1
d_call: -
v_call: TRBV7-8
cdr3_aa: CASSWTVNTEAFF
cdr3_nt: TGTGCCAGCAGCTGGACTGTGAACACTGAAGCTTTCTTT

clone_size: -
j_call: TRBJ1-6
d_call: TRBD1
v_call: TRBV5-6
cdr3_aa: CASSWGQDSYNSPLHF
cdr3_nt: TGTGCCAGCAGCTGGGGACAGGACTCCTATAATTCACCCCTCCACTTT

clone_size: -
j_call: TRBJ2-3
d_call: TRBD2
v_call: TRBV15
cdr3_aa: CATSPVLAGGPGTDTQYF
cdr3_nt: TGTGCCACCAGCCCCGTACTAGCGGGGGGCCCGGGCACAGATACGCAGTATTTT

clone_size: -
j_call: TRBJ1-1
d_call: -
v_call: TRBV5-1
cdr3_aa: CASIGGTEAFF
cdr3_nt: TGCGCCAGCATAGGAGGAACTGAAGCTTTCTTT

clone_size: -
j_call: TRBJ2-7
d_call: -
v_call: TRBV2
cdr3_aa: CASSEWGGTLSGYEQYF
cdr3_nt: TGTGCCAGCAGTGAATGGGGCGGGACCTTATCTGGCTACGAGCAGTACTTC

clone_size: -
j_call: TRBJ2-7
d_call: TRBD1
v_call: TRBV7-6
cdr3_aa: CASSSLGQGVGQYF
cdr3_nt: TGTGCCAGCAGCTCCCTCGGACAGGGCGTGGGGCAGTACTTC

clone_size: -
j_call: TRBJ1-5
d_call: TRBD1
v_call: TRBV25-1
cdr3_aa: CASRGQGSNQPQHF
cdr3_nt: TGTGCCAGCAGAGGACAGGGCAGCAATCAGCCCCAGCATTTT

clone_size: -
j_call: TRBJ2-7
d_call: TRBD2
v_call: TRBV9
cdr3_aa: CASSVDAGRDEQYF
cdr3_nt: TGTGCCAGCAGCGTAGATGCCGGGAGGGACGAGCAGTACTTC

clone_size: -
j_call: TRBJ2-7
d_call: -
v_call: TRBV19
cdr3_aa: CASSPMDQPYEQYF
cdr3_nt: TGTGCCAGTAGTCCGATGGACCAGCCCTACGAGCAGTACTTC

clone_size: -
j_call: TRBJ1-1
d_call: -
v_call: TRBV28
cdr3_aa: CASSFRRNTEAFF
cdr3_nt: TGTGCCAGCAGTTTCCGCCGGAACACTGAAGCTTTCTTT

clone_size: -
j_call: TRBJ1-6
d_call: TRBD1
v_call: TRBV4-1
cdr3_aa: CASSSGQGGGTYNSPLHF
cdr3_nt: TGCGCCAGCAGCTCGGGACAGGGTGGTGGGACCTATAATTCACCCCTCCACTTT

clone_size: -
j_call: TRBJ2-3
d_call: TRBD2
v_call: TRBV5-4
cdr3_aa: CASSQLAGGLSTDTQYF
cdr3_nt: TGTGCCAGCAGTCAACTAGCGGGGGGACTCAGCACAGATACGCAGTATTTT

clone_size: -
j_call: TRBJ2-7
d_call: -
v_call: TRBV6-6
cdr3_aa: CASSYTGGAPYEQYF
cdr3_nt: TGTGCCAGCAGTTATACCGGGGGTGCCCCCTACGAGCAGTACTTC

clone_size: few
j_call: TRBJ2-7
d_call: -
v_call: TRBV19
cdr3_aa: CASNAGNSYEQYF
cdr3_nt: TGTGCCAGTAATGCGGGGAACTCCTACGAGCAGTACTTC

clone_size: -
j_call: TRBJ2-1
d_call: TRBD1
v_call: TRBV28
cdr3_aa: CASRGQGTNEQFF
cdr3_nt: TGTGCCAGCCGAGGACAGGGGACCAATGAGCAGTTCTTC

clone_size: -
j_call: TRBJ2-5
d_call: TRBD2
v_call: TRBV19
cdr3_aa: CASSTPSGLAGRSRAETQYF
cdr3_nt: TGTGCCAGTAGTACCCCTTCCGGACTAGCGGGAAGGAGTAGGGCAGAGACCCAGTACTTC

clone_size: once
j_call: TRBJ1-5
d_call: -
v_call: TRBV19
cdr3_aa: CASSIAHRGWGNQPQHF
cdr3_nt: TGTGCCAGTAGTATAGCCCACCGGGGCTGGGGCAATCAGCCCCAGCATTTT

clone_size: -
j_call: TRBJ1-1
d_call: -
v_call: TRBV5-6
cdr3_aa: CASSWNPGMNTEAFF
cdr3_nt: TGTGCCAGCAGCTGGAATCCAGGCATGAACACTGAAGCTTTCTTT

clone_size: -
j_call: TRBJ2-1
d_call: -
v_call: TRBV4-3
cdr3_aa: CASSQAEDNEQFF
cdr3_nt: TGCGCCAGCAGCCAAGCGGAGGACAATGAGCAGTTCTTC

clone_size: -
j_call: TRBJ2-3
d_call: -
v_call: TRBV11-3
cdr3_aa: CASSYGTDTDTQYF
cdr3_nt: TGTGCCAGCAGCTACGGGACTGACACAGATACGCAGTATTTT

clone_size: -
j_call: TRBJ1-4
d_call: -
v_call: TRBV20-1
cdr3_aa: CSALGEKLFF
cdr3_nt: TGCAGTGCCCTGGGGGAAAAACTGTTTTTT

clone_size: -
j_call: TRBJ2-3
d_call: -
v_call: TRBV10-3
cdr3_aa: CAIRTGMTDTQYF
cdr3_nt: TGTGCCATCAGGACGGGGATGACAGATACGCAGTATTTT

clone_size: -
j_call: TRBJ1-1
d_call: -
v_call: TRBV5-4
cdr3_aa: CASSKWESNTEAFF
cdr3_nt: TGTGCCAGCAGCAAATGGGAGAGCAACACTGAAGCTTTCTTT

clone_size: -
j_call: TRBJ2-5
d_call: -
v_call: TRBV18
cdr3_aa: CASSLNGQHLKVETQYF
cdr3_nt: TGTGCCAGCTCACTGAACGGACAACACCTGAAGGTGGAGACCCAGTACTTC

clone_size: -
j_call: TRBJ2-7
d_call: -
v_call: TRBV27
cdr3_aa: CASSSSSYEQYF
cdr3_nt: TGTGCCAGCAGTTCGAGCTCCTACGAGCAGTACTTC